This T cell receptor (beta chain) derives from a study of identical twins. Overall study findings and caveats: Cord blood's abundant beta clonotypes had fewer insertions, unlike memory repertoires.

TCRdb recomputed calls from the 5' RACE reads with MiXCR, one row per CDR3 protein. Counted here are some 1,700,000 distinct CDR3 sequences, 32% occurring once; the ten biggest clones make up more than 0.25%. The CDR3 length is 14 residues. V dropped 7 bases and J dropped 9; count of bases not matched to a gene: 11. Germline lookup yields CDR1 LGHDT and CDR2 YNNKEL (reference sequence). This clonotype came up a few times. The antigen is not known. The source is a newborn girl in good health. What was sequenced was cord blood. The rearrangement uses TRBV3-1 and TRBJ2-3, with 9 bases matching TRBD2. The CDR3 nucleotides read TGTGCCAGCAACGCTCGCGGGGGGGCGCAGACGCAGTATTTT. Amino acid sequence: CASNARGGAQTQYF.